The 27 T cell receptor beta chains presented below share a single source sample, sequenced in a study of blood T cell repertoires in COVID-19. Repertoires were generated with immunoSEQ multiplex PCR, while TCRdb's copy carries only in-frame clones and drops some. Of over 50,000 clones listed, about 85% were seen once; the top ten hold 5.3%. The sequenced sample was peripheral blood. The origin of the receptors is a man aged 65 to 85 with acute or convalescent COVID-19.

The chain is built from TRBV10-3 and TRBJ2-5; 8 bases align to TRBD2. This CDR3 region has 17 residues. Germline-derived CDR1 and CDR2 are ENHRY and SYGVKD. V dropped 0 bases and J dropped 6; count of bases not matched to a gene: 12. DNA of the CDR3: TGTGCCATCAGTGAGTCGACCAAAAGCGGGGGCGGACAGACCCAGTACTTC. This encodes CAISESTKSGGGQTQYF.

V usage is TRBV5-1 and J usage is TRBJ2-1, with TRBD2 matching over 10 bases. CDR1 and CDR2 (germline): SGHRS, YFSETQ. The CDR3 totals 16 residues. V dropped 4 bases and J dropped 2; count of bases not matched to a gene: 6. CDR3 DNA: TGCGCCAGCAGCGGCCCCGGGACTAGCGCCTACAATGAGCAGTTCTTC. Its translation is CASSGPGTSAYNEQFF.

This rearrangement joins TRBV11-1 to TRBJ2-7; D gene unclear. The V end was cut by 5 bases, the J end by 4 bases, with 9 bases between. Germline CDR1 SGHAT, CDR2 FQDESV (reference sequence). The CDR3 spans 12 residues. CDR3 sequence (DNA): TGTGCCAGCAGCGGCTTACCTTACGAGCAGTACTTC. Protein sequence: CASSGLPYEQYF.

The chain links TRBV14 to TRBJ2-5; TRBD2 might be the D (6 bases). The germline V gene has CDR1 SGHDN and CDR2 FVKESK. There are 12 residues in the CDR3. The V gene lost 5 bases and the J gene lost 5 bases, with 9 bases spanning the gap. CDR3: CASSTAGETQYF. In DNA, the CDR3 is TGTGCCAGCAGCACGGCGGGGGAGACCCAGTACTTC.

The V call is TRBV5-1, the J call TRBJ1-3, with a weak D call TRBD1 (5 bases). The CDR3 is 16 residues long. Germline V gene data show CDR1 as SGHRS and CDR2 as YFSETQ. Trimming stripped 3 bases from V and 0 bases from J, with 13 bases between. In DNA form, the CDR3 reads TGCGCCAGCAGCTCCCGGGACTCCCGCTCTGGAAACACCATATATTTT. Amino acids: CASSSRDSRSGNTIYF. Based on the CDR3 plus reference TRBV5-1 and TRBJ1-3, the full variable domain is KAGVTQTPRYLIKTRGQQVTLSCSPISGHRSVSWYQQTPGQGLQFLFEYFSETQRNKGNFPGRFSGRQFSNSRSEMNVSTLELGDSALYLCASSSRDSRSGNTIYFGEGSWLTVV.

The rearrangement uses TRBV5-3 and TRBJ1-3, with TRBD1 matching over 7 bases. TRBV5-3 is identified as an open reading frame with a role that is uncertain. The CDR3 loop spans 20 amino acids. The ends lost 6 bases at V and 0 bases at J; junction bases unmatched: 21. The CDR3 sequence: CARNRNNRQGGPHSGNTIYF. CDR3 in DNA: TGTGCCAGAAACCGAAATAATAGACAGGGAGGACCCCACTCTGGAAACACCATATATTTT.

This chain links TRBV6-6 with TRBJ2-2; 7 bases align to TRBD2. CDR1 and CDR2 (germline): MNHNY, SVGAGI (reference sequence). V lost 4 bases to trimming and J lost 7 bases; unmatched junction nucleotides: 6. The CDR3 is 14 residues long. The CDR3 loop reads CASSSWGEGGELFF. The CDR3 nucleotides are TGTGCCAGCAGTTCCTGGGGGGAGGGCGGGGAGCTGTTTTTT.

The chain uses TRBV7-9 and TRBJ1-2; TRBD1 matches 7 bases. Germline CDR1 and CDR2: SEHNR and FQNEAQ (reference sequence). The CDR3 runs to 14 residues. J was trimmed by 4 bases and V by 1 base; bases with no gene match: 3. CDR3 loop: CASSLGQGGYGYTF. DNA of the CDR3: TGTGCCAGCAGCTTAGGACAGGGTGGCTATGGCTACACCTTC.

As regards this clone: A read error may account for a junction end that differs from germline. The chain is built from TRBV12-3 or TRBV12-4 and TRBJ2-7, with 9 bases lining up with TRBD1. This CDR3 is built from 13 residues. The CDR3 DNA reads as TGTGCCAGCAGTACCTTGGAAGGGACAGGGAATTCCTTC. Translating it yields CASSTLEGTGNSF.

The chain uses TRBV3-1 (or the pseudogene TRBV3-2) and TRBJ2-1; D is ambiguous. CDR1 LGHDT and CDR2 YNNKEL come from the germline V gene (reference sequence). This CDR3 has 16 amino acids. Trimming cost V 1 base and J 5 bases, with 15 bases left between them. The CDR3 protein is CASSQGARQQHNEQFF. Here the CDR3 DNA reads TGTGCCAGCAGCCAAGGGGCCCGGCAGCAACACAATGAGCAGTTCTTC.

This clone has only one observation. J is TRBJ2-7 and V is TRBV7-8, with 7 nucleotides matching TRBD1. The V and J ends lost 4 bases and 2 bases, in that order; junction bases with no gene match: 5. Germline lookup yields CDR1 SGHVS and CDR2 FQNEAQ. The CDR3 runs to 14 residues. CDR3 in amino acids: CASSSWDSPYEQYF. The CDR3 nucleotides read TGTGCCAGCAGCTCATGGGACAGCCCCTACGAGCAGTACTTC.

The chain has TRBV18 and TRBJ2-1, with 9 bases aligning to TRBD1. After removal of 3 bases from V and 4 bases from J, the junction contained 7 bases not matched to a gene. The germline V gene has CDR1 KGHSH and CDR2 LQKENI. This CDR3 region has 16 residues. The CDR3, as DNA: TGTGCCAGCTCACCGAAGGGACAGGGACAATACAATGAGCAGTTCTTC. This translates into CASSPKGQGQYNEQFF. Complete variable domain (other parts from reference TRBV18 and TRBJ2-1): NAGVMQNPRHLVRRRGQEARLRCSPMKGHSHVYWYRQLPEEGLKFMVYLQKENIIDESGMPKERFSAEFPKEGPSILRIQQVVRGDSAAYFCASSPKGQGQYNEQFFGPGTRLTVL.

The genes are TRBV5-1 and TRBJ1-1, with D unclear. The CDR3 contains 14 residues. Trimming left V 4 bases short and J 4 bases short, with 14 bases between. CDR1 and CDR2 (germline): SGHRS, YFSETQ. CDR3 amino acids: CASSPDPRGTEAFF. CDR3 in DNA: TGCGCCAGCAGCCCCGACCCTCGGGGCACTGAAGCTTTCTTT.

CDR3 region: CASTTIWAVNEKLFF. The CDR3 bases are TGTGCCAGTACTACCATCTGGGCCGTTAATGAAAAACTGTTTTTT. The V gene is TRBV19, the J gene TRBJ1-4; no clear D gene. Trimming pared 7 bases from V and 4 bases from J, leaving 16 bases between. Per germline, CDR1 LNHDA and CDR2 SQIVND (reference sequence). The CDR3 contains 15 residues.

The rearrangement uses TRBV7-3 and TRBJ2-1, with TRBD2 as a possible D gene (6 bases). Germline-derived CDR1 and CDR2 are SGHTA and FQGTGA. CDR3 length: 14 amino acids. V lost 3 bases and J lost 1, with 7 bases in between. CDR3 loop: CASSFSGSYNEQFF. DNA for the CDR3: TGTGCCAGCAGCTTTAGCGGTTCCTACAATGAGCAGTTCTTC.

CDR3 amino acids: CASSLAGVTKNIQYF. CDR3 DNA sequence: TGTGCCAGCAGCCTAGCGGGGGTTACCAAAAACATTCAGTACTTC. The chain carries TRBV5-5 and TRBJ2-4, with TRBD2 matching over 10 bases. V lost 4 bases to trimming and J lost 2 bases; unmatched junction nucleotides: 3. The germline CDR1 and CDR2 sequences are SGHKS and YYEKEE (reference sequence). CDR3 size: 15 residues.

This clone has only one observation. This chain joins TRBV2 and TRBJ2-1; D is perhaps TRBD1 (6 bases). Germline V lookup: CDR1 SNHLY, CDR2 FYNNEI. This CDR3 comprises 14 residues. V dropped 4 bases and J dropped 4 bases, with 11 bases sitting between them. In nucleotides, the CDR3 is TGTGCCAGCAGTGCGTCCGGACAGTACAATGAGCAGTTCTTC. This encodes CASSASGQYNEQFF.

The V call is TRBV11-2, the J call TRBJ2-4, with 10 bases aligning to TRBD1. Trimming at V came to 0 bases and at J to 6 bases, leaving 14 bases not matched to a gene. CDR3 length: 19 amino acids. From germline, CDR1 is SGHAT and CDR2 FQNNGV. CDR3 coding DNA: TGTGCCAGCAGCTTAGATGCCCCCGGACAGGGGGACTTTATAAACATTCAGTACTTC. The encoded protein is CASSLDAPGQGDFINIQYF.

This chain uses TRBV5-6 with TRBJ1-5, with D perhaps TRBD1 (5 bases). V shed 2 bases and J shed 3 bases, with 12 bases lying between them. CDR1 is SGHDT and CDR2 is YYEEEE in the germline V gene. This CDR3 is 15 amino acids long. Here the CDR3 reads CASSLNRYDNQPQHF. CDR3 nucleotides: TGTGCCAGCAGCTTAAACAGGTATGACAATCAGCCCCAGCATTTT.

CDR3 in DNA: TGTGCCAGCAGTTTAGCTTCATCAAACATTCAGTACTTC. It specifies CASSLASSNIQYF. The genes are TRBV12-3 or TRBV12-4 and TRBJ2-4; D remains ambiguous. The CDR3 covers 13 residues. Trimming stripped 0 bases from V and 6 bases from J, with 6 bases between.

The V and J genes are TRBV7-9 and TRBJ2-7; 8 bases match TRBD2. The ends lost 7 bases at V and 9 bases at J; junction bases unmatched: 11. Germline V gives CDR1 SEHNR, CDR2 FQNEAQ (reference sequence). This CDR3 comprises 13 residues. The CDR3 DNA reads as TGTGCCAGCACTTTATCGGGAGGGGAAGGGCAGTACTTC. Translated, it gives CASTLSGGEGQYF.

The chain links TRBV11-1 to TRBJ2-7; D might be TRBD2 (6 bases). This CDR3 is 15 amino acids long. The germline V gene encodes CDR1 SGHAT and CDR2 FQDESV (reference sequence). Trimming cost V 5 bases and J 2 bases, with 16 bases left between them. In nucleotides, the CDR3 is TGTGCCAGCAGCACCCCGACCCGGGAGACCTACGAGCAGTACTTC. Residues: CASSTPTRETYEQYF.

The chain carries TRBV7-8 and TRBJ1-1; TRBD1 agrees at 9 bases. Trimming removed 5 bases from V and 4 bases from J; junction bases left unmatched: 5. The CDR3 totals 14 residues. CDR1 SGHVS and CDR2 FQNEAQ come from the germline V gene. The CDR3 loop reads CASSLSTGGTEAFF. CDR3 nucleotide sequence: TGTGCCAGCAGCCTATCGACAGGGGGCACTGAAGCTTTCTTT.

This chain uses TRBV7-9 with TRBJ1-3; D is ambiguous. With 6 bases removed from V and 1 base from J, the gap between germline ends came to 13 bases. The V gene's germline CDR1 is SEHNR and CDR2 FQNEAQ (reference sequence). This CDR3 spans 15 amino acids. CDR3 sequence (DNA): TGTGCCAGCAGACCCCCTTATAGATCTGGAAACACCATATATTTT. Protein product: CASRPPYRSGNTIYF.

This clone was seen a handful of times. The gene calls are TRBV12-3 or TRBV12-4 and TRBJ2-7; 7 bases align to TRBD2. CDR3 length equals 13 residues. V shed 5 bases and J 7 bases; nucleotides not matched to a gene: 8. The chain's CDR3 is CASSLGDYSEQYF. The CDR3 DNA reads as TGTGCCAGCAGTCTAGGGGACTATTCGGAGCAGTACTTC.

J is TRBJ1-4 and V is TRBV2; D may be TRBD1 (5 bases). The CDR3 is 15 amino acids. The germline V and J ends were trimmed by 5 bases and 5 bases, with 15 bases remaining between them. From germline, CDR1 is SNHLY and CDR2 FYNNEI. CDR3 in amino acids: CASSPWRQPNEKLFF. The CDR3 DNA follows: TGTGCCAGCAGTCCTTGGAGACAGCCAAATGAAAAACTGTTTTTT.

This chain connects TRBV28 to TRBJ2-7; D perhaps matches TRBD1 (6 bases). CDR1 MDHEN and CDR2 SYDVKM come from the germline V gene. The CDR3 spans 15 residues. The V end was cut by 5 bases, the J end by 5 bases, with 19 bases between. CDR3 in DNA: TGTGCCAGCAGTCACCGGGACACTCTATCCCACGAGCAGTACTTC. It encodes CASSHRDTLSHEQYF.